Given below is one TCR beta chain in context. Some clones are missing from TCRdb's copy, which holds only in-frame ones; the method was immunoSEQ multiplex PCR. The table has more than 85,000 clones, 90% seen once; the top ten hold approximately 1.7%. J gave up 0 bases and V 4 bases, and 6 bases lay outside the gene matches. The CDR3 sequence is 16 residues long. CDR1 and CDR2 (germline): MGHRA, YSYEKL. The data originate from a study of blood T cell repertoires in COVID-19. This chain connects TRBV4-1 to TRBJ1-1, with 9 nucleotides matching TRBD1. What was sequenced was peripheral blood. This clonotype was sampled from a man between 60 and 75 years old with acute or convalescent COVID-19. The CDR3 spells CASSRGQGVMNTEAFF. CDR3 nucleotide sequence: TGCGCCAGCAGCCGGGGACAGGGTGTGATGAACACTGAAGCTTTCTTT.